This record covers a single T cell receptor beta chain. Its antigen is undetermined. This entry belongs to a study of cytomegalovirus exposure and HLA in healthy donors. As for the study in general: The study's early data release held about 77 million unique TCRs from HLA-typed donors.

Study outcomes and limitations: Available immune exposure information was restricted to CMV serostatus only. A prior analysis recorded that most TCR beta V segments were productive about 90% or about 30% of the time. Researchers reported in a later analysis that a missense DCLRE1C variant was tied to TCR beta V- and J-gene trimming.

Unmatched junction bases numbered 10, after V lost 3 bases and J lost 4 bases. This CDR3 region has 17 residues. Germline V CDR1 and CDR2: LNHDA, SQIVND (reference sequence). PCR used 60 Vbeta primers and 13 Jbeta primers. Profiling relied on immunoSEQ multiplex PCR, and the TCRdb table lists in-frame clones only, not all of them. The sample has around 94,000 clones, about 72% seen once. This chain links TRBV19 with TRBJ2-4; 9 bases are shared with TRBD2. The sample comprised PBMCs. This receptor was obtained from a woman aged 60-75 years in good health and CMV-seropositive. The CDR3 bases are TGTGCCAGTAGTATGTCCCGGGCGGGAGGGCCTAAAAACATTCAGTACTTC. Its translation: CASSMSRAGGPKNIQYF.